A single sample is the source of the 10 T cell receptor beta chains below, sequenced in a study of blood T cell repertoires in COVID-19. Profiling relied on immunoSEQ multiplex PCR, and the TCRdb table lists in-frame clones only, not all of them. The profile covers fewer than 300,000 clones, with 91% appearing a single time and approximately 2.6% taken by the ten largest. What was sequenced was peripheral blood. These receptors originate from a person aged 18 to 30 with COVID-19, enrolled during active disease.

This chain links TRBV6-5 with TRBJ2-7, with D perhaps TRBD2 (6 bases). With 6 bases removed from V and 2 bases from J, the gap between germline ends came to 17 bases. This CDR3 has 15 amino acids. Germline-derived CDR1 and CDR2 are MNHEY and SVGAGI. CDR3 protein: CASRARDWSTYEQYF. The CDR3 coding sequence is TGTGCCAGCAGAGCCCGGGACTGGTCCACCTACGAGCAGTACTTC.

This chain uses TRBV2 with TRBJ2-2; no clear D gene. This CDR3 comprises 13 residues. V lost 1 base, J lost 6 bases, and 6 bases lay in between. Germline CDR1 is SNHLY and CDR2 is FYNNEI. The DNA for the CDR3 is TGTGCCAGCAGTGAAGATCGGGCCGGGGAGCTGTTTTTT. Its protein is CASSEDRAGELFF.

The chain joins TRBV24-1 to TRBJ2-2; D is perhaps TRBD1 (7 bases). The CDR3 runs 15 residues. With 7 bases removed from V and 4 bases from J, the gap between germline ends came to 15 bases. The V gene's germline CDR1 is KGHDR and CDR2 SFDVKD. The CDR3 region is CATSLRGELTGELFF. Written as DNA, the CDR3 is TGTGCCACCAGCCTCAGGGGGGAACTCACCGGGGAGCTGTTTTTT.

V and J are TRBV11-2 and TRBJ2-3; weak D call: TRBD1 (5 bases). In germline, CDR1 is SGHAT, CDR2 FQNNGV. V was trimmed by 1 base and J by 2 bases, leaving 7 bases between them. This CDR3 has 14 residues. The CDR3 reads CASSLGQPTDTQYF. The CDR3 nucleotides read TGTGCCAGCAGCTTAGGACAGCCCACAGATACGCAGTATTTT.

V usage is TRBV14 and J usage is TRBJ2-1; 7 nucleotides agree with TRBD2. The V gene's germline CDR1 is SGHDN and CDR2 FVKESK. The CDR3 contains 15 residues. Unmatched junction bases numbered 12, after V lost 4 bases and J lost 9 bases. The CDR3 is CASSPLAAFEVEQFF. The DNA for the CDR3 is TGTGCCAGCAGCCCTCTAGCGGCATTTGAAGTTGAGCAGTTCTTC.

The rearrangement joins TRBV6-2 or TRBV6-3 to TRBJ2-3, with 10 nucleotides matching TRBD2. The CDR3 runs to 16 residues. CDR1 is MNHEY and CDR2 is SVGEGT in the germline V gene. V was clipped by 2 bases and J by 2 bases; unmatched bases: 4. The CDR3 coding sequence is TGTGCCAGCAGTTACGACAGCGGGAGGGCCACAGATACGCAGTATTTT. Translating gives CASSYDSGRATDTQYF.

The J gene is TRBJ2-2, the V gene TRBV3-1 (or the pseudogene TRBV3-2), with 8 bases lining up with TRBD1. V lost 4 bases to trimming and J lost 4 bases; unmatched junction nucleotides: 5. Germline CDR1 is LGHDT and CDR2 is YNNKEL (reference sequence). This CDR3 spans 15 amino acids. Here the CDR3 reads CASSPDRVGTGELFF. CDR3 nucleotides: TGTGCCAGCAGCCCGGACAGGGTGGGCACCGGGGAGCTGTTTTTT.

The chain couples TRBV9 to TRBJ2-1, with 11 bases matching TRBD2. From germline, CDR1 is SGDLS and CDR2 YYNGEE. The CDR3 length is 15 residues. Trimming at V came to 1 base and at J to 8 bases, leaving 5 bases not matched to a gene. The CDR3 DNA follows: TGTGCCAGCAGCGTAACTAGCGGGAGTTTCTATGAGCAGTTCTTC. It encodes CASSVTSGSFYEQFF.

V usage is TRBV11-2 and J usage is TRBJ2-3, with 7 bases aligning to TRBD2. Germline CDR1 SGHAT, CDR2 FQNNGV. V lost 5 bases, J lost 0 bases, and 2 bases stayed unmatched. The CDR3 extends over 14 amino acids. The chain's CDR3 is CASSRSGSTDTQYF. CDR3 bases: TGTGCCAGCAGCCGTAGCGGGAGCACAGATACGCAGTATTTT. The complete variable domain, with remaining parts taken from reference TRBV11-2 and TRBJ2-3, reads EAGVAQSPRYKIIEKRQSVAFWCNPISGHATLYWYQQILGQGPKLLIQFQNNGVVDDSQLPKDRFSAERLKGVDSTLKIQPAKLEDSAVYLCASSRSGSTDTQYFGPGTRLTVL.

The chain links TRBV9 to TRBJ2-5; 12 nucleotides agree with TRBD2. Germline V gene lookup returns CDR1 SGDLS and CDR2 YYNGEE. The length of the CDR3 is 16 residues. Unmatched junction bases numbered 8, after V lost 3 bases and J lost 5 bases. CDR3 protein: CASSAQLAGGTETQYF. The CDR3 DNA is TGTGCCAGCAGCGCCCAACTAGCGGGAGGAACGGAGACCCAGTACTTC. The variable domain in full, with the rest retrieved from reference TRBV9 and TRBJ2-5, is DSGVTQTPKHLITATGQRVTLRCSPRSGDLSVYWYQQSLDQGLQFLIQYYNGEERAKGNILERFSAQQFPDLHSELNLSSLELGDSALYFCASSAQLAGGTETQYFGPGTRLLVL.